The clone carrying this T cell receptor beta chain has at least ten counts. Its antigen is not identified. Trimming left V 5 bases short and J 3 bases short, with 10 bases between. CDR1 is SGHRS, CDR2 YFSETQ, per germline. The CDR3 runs to 13 residues. This record comes from a study of prognosis after radiotherapy for stage I lung cancer. Overall study: None of the patients had concurrent treatment alongside stereotactic body radiotherapy.

Two rounds of multiplex PCR amplified TCR beta CDR3 from genomic DNA. The first PCR round targeted every TRBV and TRBJ gene with specific primers. TCRdb used MiXCR to reprocess the multiplex PCR reads, holding one entry per CDR3 protein. The sample has over 15,000 distinct CDR3 sequences, 50% to 60% seen once. There were about 6 milliliters of peripheral blood drawn at each of two time points. Findings of the study overall: Patients who had metastases reportedly showed TRBV and TRBJ gene usage that varied from that of patients who did not.

V and J are TRBV5-1 and TRBJ2-3; TRBD1 might be the D (5 bases). This TCR came from a donor of 50 years or more with non-small cell lung cancer. The sample in question was PBMCs, obtained before or after stereotactic body radiation therapy (not recorded which). CDR3 sequence reads: CASRIGATDTQYF. The CDR3 coding sequence is TGCGCCAGCAGGATTGGGGCAACAGATACGCAGTATTTT.